The 32 T cell receptor beta chains below all came from one sample that was sequenced in a study of cytomegalovirus exposure and HLA in healthy donors. Generated by immunoSEQ multiplex PCR, the TCRdb table keeps only in-frame clones and is missing some. The table has around 100,000 clones, approximately 94% seen once; the top ten hold almost 0.9%. The specimen was PBMCs. These receptors originate from a woman between 18 and 29 years old in good health and CMV-seronegative.

The chain has TRBV6-1 and TRBJ2-2; D is perhaps TRBD1 (6 bases). This CDR3 is built from 15 residues. In germline, CDR1 is MNHNS, CDR2 SASEGT. The V end lost 7 bases, the J end lost 0 bases, and 12 bases lay between the germline ends. The CDR3 DNA follows: TGTGCCAGCATCCCACAGGGCCCGAACACCGGGGAGCTGTTTTTT. Amino acids: CASIPQGPNTGELFF.

The chain employs TRBV19 and TRBJ1-4; 8 bases match TRBD1. CDR1 and CDR2 (germline): LNHDA, SQIVND (reference sequence). V shed 6 bases, J shed 1 base, and the junction held 1 base outside the gene matches. This CDR3 comprises 14 residues. Here the CDR3 reads CASSDRGTNEKLFF. CDR3 DNA sequence: TGTGCCAGTAGCGACAGGGGAACTAATGAAAAACTGTTTTTT. The whole variable domain, filled in from reference TRBV19 and TRBJ1-4, reads DGGITQSPKYLFRKEGQNVTLSCEQNLNHDAMYWYRQDPGQGLRLIYYSQIVNDFQKGDIAEGYSVSREKKESFPLTVTSAQKNPTAFYLCASSDRGTNEKLFFGSGTQLSVL.

The rearrangement uses TRBV19 and TRBJ1-2; maybe TRBD1 (6 bases). In germline, CDR1 is LNHDA, CDR2 SQIVND (reference sequence). V shed 8 bases and J shed 4 bases, with 14 bases lying between them. This CDR3 has 13 residues. The CDR3 DNA reads as TGTGCCAGTGCCCTAACAGGGACCTATGGCTACACCTTC. This codes for CASALTGTYGYTF.

The gene calls are TRBV29-1 and TRBJ2-3, with D uncertain. The V end lost 0 bases, the J end lost 0 bases, and 10 bases lay between the germline ends. CDR1 and CDR2 from the germline V gene are SQVTM and ANQGSEA. This CDR3 spans 15 amino acids. In DNA, the CDR3 is TGCAGCGTTGAAGATGGGTGGGCAAGCACAGATACGCAGTATTTT. This codes for CSVEDGWASTDTQYF.

The gene calls are TRBV4-2 and TRBJ1-5; D remains ambiguous. Between the trimmed V and J ends, which lost 3 bases and 0 bases, there was a span of 12 bases. The germline V gene has CDR1 LGHNA and CDR2 YNFKEQ. CDR3 length: 16 residues. CDR3 protein: CASSHAAGDSNQPQHF. For the CDR3, the DNA is TGTGCCAGCAGCCACGCGGCCGGGGATAGCAATCAGCCCCAGCATTTT.

In regard to this clone: Other DNA variants within this sample encode the same CDR3. The chain joins TRBV9 to TRBJ1-3, with 7 positions matching TRBD1. The CDR3 has 15 residues. Germline V gene data show CDR1 as SGDLS and CDR2 as YYNGEE. V trimming: 0 bases; J trimming: 2 bases; junction bases outside the gene matches: 2. In DNA, the CDR3 is TGTGCCAGCAGCGTAGCAGGGGGACCTGGAAACACCATATATTTT. As protein: CASSVAGGPGNTIYF. Using reference TRBV9 and TRBJ1-3 for the parts outside the CDR3, the full variable domain is DSGVTQTPKHLITATGQRVTLRCSPRSGDLSVYWYQQSLDQGLQFLIQYYNGEERAKGNILERFSAQQFPDLHSELNLSSLELGDSALYFCASSVAGGPGNTIYFGEGSWLTVV.

A word on this clone: Other DNA sequences in this sample translate to the same CDR3. This rearrangement joins TRBV9 to TRBJ1-2; D is possibly TRBD1 (5 bases). The CDR3 is 14 amino acids. The V gene's germline CDR1 is SGDLS and CDR2 YYNGEE. Trimming removed 0 bases from V and 4 bases from J, with 10 bases in between. Here the CDR3 DNA reads TGTGCCAGCAGCGTAGGTCAGGGTACCTATGGCTACACCTTC. Its translation: CASSVGQGTYGYTF.

The J gene is TRBJ2-7, the V gene TRBV7-9, with TRBD2 matching 10 bases. V dropped 3 bases and J dropped 2; count of bases not matched to a gene: 1. Looked up from germline, CDR1 is SEHNR and CDR2 is FQNEAQ (reference sequence). CDR3 length equals 14 residues. The DNA of the CDR3 is TGTGCCAGCAGCTTTAGCGGGAGGACCTACGAGCAGTACTTC. Encoded protein: CASSFSGRTYEQYF.

J is TRBJ2-5 and V is TRBV30, with 8 bases aligning to TRBD1. V lost 4 bases to trimming and J lost 5 bases; unmatched junction nucleotides: 6. Per germline, CDR1 GTSNPN and CDR2 SVGIG (reference sequence). The CDR3 extends over 13 amino acids. This CDR3 reads CAWNTGGRETQYF. CDR3 in DNA: TGTGCCTGGAATACAGGGGGACGGGAGACCCAGTACTTC.

The chain is built from TRBV27 and TRBJ2-5, with 11 bases fitting TRBD2. Trimming at V came to 4 bases and at J to 9 bases, leaving 13 bases not matched to a gene. The CDR3 loop spans 16 amino acids. Germline lookup yields CDR1 MNHEY and CDR2 SMNVEV (reference sequence). The CDR3 DNA reads as TGTGCCAGCAGTTATACTAGCGGGAGTTGGGGAGACTCCCAGTACTTC. Protein: CASSYTSGSWGDSQYF.

This clone was observed once. V gene TRBV19 combines with J gene TRBJ1-1; 8 bases agree with TRBD1. Per germline, CDR1 LNHDA and CDR2 SQIVND (reference sequence). The CDR3 runs 13 residues. After removal of 7 bases from V and 6 bases from J, the junction contained 7 bases not matched to a gene. In DNA, the CDR3 is TGTGCCAGTATCGGACAGGGACGCTCTGAAGCTTTCTTT. Its protein product is CASIGQGRSEAFF.

J is TRBJ2-7 and V is TRBV27, with 7 bases identical to TRBD1. Germline assignment: CDR1 MNHEY and CDR2 SMNVEV (reference sequence). CDR3 length: 15 residues. Trimming cost V 4 bases and J 5 bases; bases outside gene matches: 11. The CDR3 region has the DNA TGTGCCAGCAGTTCCACACTCGACAGGGTCAACGAGCAGTACTTC. It encodes CASSSTLDRVNEQYF.

The chain joins TRBV18 to TRBJ2-3; 9 bases are shared with TRBD2. V was clipped by 6 bases and J by 4 bases; unmatched bases: 11. The germline V gene encodes CDR1 KGHSH and CDR2 LQKENI. The CDR3 covers 16 residues. The DNA of the CDR3 is TGTGCCAGCTCCCTCGCTAGCGGGGATGTGGCAGATACGCAGTATTTT. This gives the protein CASSLASGDVADTQYF.

CDR3: CASSLDSPQISPLHF. CDR3 DNA: TGTGCCAGCAGCTTAGATTCACCCCAGATTTCACCCCTCCACTTT. The gene calls are TRBV7-9 and TRBJ1-6, with D unresolved. V lost 1 base to trimming and J lost 9 bases, with 13 bases between them. The CDR3 spans 15 residues. Germline lookup yields CDR1 SEHNR and CDR2 FQNEAQ (reference sequence).

The chain uses TRBV4-1 and TRBJ1-1; 7 bases are a match to TRBD1. The CDR3 runs 16 residues. Germline-derived CDR1 and CDR2 are MGHRA and YSYEKL. The trim removed 0 bases at V and 4 bases at J, leaving 8 bases unmatched. Here the CDR3 reads CASSQDPTGPGTEAFF. The CDR3, as DNA: TGCGCCAGCAGCCAAGATCCGACAGGGCCGGGCACTGAAGCTTTCTTT.

The chain joins TRBV7-9 to TRBJ1-1; D gene ambiguous. This CDR3 region has 15 residues. Germline V gene lookup returns CDR1 SEHNR and CDR2 FQNEAQ (reference sequence). V was pared by 3 bases and J by 4 bases, with 15 bases between. The DNA for the CDR3 is TGTGCCAGCAGCTTTTATCTAGGATTTGGCACTGAAGCTTTCTTT. This sequence encodes CASSFYLGFGTEAFF.

The chain joins TRBV11-3 to TRBJ2-1, with 10 positions matching TRBD2. Germline V gene lookup returns CDR1 SGHNT and CDR2 YENEEA. This CDR3 is built from 15 residues. V was pared by 2 bases and J by 6 bases, with 4 bases of the junction left unmatched. In nucleotides, the CDR3 is TGTGCCAGCAGCTTAAGGGCTAGCGGGAGCAATGAGCAGTTCTTC. Protein: CASSLRASGSNEQFF.

The genes are TRBV4-3 and TRBJ1-6; tentatively, D is TRBD1 (6 bases). The germline V and J ends were trimmed by 2 bases and 0 bases, with 14 bases remaining between them. The germline V gene encodes CDR1 LGHNA and CDR2 YSLEER. There are 18 residues in the CDR3. CDR3 bases: TGCGCCAGCAGCCAATCAGATCAGGGGAGCTCCTATAATTCACCCCTCCACTTT. Protein: CASSQSDQGSSYNSPLHF.

The rearrangement links TRBV5-6 to TRBJ2-3; possible D gene TRBD1, 6 bases. In germline, CDR1 is SGHDT, CDR2 YYEEEE. This CDR3 has 12 residues. V dropped 6 bases and J dropped 5 bases, with 10 bases sitting between them. The CDR3 loop reads CASKLGGDTQYF. The CDR3 nucleotides read TGTGCCAGCAAACTAGGGGGAGATACGCAGTATTTT.

This clone has a single count. The V and J genes are TRBV11-2 and TRBJ2-7; tentatively, D is TRBD1 (6 bases). The CDR3 is 14 amino acids. Germline CDR1 reads SGHAT; CDR2 reads FQNNGV. Trimming pared 0 bases from V and 0 bases from J, leaving 6 bases between. The CDR3 DNA is TGTGCCAGCAGCTTAGAGGACAGCTCCTACGAGCAGTACTTC. Its translation is CASSLEDSSYEQYF.

This chain joins TRBV4-2 and TRBJ2-1, with TRBD2 matching over 8 bases. Germline V gene data show CDR1 as LGHNA and CDR2 as YNFKEQ. V lost 2 bases, J lost 3 bases, and 6 bases stayed unmatched. The CDR3 loop spans 16 amino acids. The CDR3 DNA reads as TGTGCCAGCAGCCAACGAAGCGGGGGTGACTACAATGAGCAGTTCTTC. This sequence encodes CASSQRSGGDYNEQFF.

This rearrangement joins TRBV6-5 to TRBJ1-6; TRBD1 matches 7 bases. Germline V gene lookup returns CDR1 MNHEY and CDR2 SVGAGI. V was pared by 0 bases and J by 11 bases, with 7 bases of the junction left unmatched. CDR3 size: 15 residues. CDR3 coding DNA: TGTGCCAGCAGTTACTCGAGACAGGGAGATACACCCCTCCACTTT. It yields the protein CASSYSRQGDTPLHF.

The chain joins TRBV6-4 to TRBJ2-3; 7 bases map to TRBD1. CDR3 length: 15 residues. Trimming removed 6 bases from V and 0 bases from J; junction bases left unmatched: 6. Germline lookup yields CDR1 MRHNA and CDR2 SNTAGT. In nucleotides, the CDR3 is TGTGCCAGCAGCGCAGGACAGGTCAGCACAGATACGCAGTATTTT. This codes for CASSAGQVSTDTQYF.

The rearrangement uses TRBV7-9 and TRBJ2-7, with D maybe TRBD2 (6 bases). This CDR3 is built from 17 residues. V was pared by 5 bases and J by 3 bases, with 23 bases between. Germline CDR1 is SEHNR and CDR2 is FQNEAQ (reference sequence). The CDR3 nucleotides are TGTGCCAGCAGCCCGACACCGGGACTGGGGATGAACTACGAGCAGTACTTC. Translating gives CASSPTPGLGMNYEQYF.

The rearrangement joins TRBV19 to TRBJ2-1; the match to TRBD2 covers 8 bases. Germline values: CDR1 LNHDA, CDR2 SQIVND (reference sequence). The V and J ends lost 1 base and 4 bases, in that order; junction bases with no gene match: 3. The CDR3 is 15 residues long. The CDR3 is CASSIAGGPYNEQFF. The CDR3 DNA sequence: TGTGCCAGTAGTATAGCGGGAGGGCCGTACAATGAGCAGTTCTTC.

This chain uses TRBV10-3 with TRBJ2-7; 7 bases are a match to TRBD2. The CDR3 runs to 13 residues. Germline V lookup: CDR1 ENHRY, CDR2 SYGVKD. After removal of 3 bases from V and 3 bases from J, the junction contained 2 bases not matched to a gene. The CDR3 nucleotides read TGTGCCATCAGTGAAACTAGCGTCTACGAGCAGTACTTC. Amino acid sequence: CAISETSVYEQYF.

V and J are TRBV25-1 and TRBJ1-5; TRBD1 might be the D (6 bases). Looked up from germline, CDR1 is MGHDK and CDR2 is SYGVNS. This CDR3 region has 14 residues. Deletions cut 1 base from V and 10 bases from J, with 14 bases between. CDR3 sequence: CASSEWGGGQPQHF. In DNA, the CDR3 is TGTGCCAGCAGTGAATGGGGAGGGGGTCAACCCCAGCATTTT.

The chain combines TRBV6-6 with TRBJ2-2; 9 bases fit TRBD2. This CDR3 comprises 15 residues. Germline V gene lookup returns CDR1 MNHNY and CDR2 SVGAGI (reference sequence). Trimming cost V 4 bases and J 3 bases; bases outside gene matches: 3. The CDR3 sequence is CASSLTSGYTGELFF. CDR3 bases: TGTGCCAGCAGTTTGACTAGCGGATACACCGGGGAGCTGTTTTTT.

V usage is TRBV4-3 and J usage is TRBJ2-1, with TRBD2 identical over 11 bases. V lost 1 base, J lost 2 bases, and 7 bases stayed unmatched. The CDR3 is made up of 18 amino acids. CDR1 is LGHNA and CDR2 is YSLEER in the germline V gene. The CDR3 protein is CASSQGLLAGDTYNEQFF. DNA of the CDR3: TGCGCCAGCAGCCAAGGGTTACTAGCGGGGGATACCTACAATGAGCAGTTCTTC.

CDR3 amino acids: CASRDMDRYEQYF. The DNA of the CDR3 is TGTGCCAGCAGGGATATGGACAGGTACGAGCAGTACTTC. The chain links TRBV2 to TRBJ2-7, with 7 nucleotides matching TRBD1. V gave up 6 bases and J gave up 4 bases; unmatched junction bases: 6. The germline gives CDR1 SNHLY, CDR2 FYNNEI. The CDR3 has 13 amino acids.

This clone was counted only a few times. The chain is built from TRBV6-6 and TRBJ1-1; D is possibly TRBD1 (6 bases). CDR3 length: 14 residues. Germline V lookup: CDR1 MNHNY, CDR2 SVGAGI (reference sequence). V lost 5 bases and J lost 7, with 17 bases in between. Written as DNA, the CDR3 is TGTGCCAGCAGTAATGGACAGAGAACAGGTGAAGCTTTCTTT. This sequence encodes CASSNGQRTGEAFF.

The genes are TRBV27 and TRBJ1-4, with 10 bases aligning to TRBD1. Germline assignment: CDR1 MNHEY and CDR2 SMNVEV (reference sequence). Trimming at V came to 6 bases and at J to 10 bases, leaving 8 bases not matched to a gene. The CDR3 is made up of 14 amino acids. The CDR3 region is CASSPDRGVRKLFF. DNA for the CDR3: TGTGCCAGCAGCCCGGACAGGGGGGTTCGAAAACTGTTTTTT. Combining the CDR3 with reference TRBV27 and TRBJ1-4 gives the whole variable domain EAQVTQNPRYLITVTGKKLTVTCSQNMNHEYMSWYRQDPGLGLRQIYYSMNVEVTDKGDVPEGYKVSRKEKRNFPLILESPSPNQTSLYFCASSPDRGVRKLFFGSGTQLSVL.